This T cell receptor beta chain was recorded in a study of blood T cells in healthy people across ages. Primed by a sample-barcoded 5' primer and a J-beta primer mix, a second PCR proceeded for roughly 6 to 12 cycles. TCRdb recomputed calls from the 5' RACE reads with MiXCR, one row per CDR3 protein. Of more than 800,000 distinct CDR3 sequences in the sample, more than 25% were seen once. From germline, CDR1 is SGHTA and CDR2 FQGNSA. This CDR3 contains 14 residues. Trimming stripped 2 bases from V and 5 bases from J, with 12 bases between. This clonotype was found many times. V gene TRBV7-2 combines with J gene TRBJ2-5; D might be TRBD2 (6 bases). The sample taken for sequencing was blood. The TCR originated in an elderly woman in good health. CDR3 protein: CASSLSRGRETQYF. DNA of the CDR3: TGTGCCAGCAGCTTAAGCCGGGGGAGGGAGACCCAGTACTTC.